The present T cell receptor (beta chain) was sequenced within a study of blood T cell repertoires in COVID-19. In the study overall: Sites across the United States, Italy and Spain contributed samples from acute and convalescent COVID-19. PBMCs, B-cell-depleted T cells, or T cells provided the cDNA or gDNA that made up the material.

In the authors' workflow: For nucleated cells, counts were estimated from reference gene primer amplification. Measured with immunoSEQ multiplex PCR; TCRdb has only the in-frame clones, and not every one. For V, J and clone size, that table is used; D and trimming come from the DNA. The sample shows around 230,000 clones, 84% of them seen only once. The CDR3 sequence is 13 residues long. Germline CDR1 is GTSNPN and CDR2 is SVGIG (reference sequence). The V end was cut by 8 bases, the J end by 0 bases, with 13 bases between. The TCR originated in a man in his forties who had recovered from COVID-19. The genes are TRBV30 and TRBJ1-2; tentative D call: TRBD1 (6 bases). The sample comprised peripheral blood. The CDR3 DNA is TGTGCCAGGTCCCGGACAGCTAACTATGGCTACACCTTC. It encodes CARSRTANYGYTF.